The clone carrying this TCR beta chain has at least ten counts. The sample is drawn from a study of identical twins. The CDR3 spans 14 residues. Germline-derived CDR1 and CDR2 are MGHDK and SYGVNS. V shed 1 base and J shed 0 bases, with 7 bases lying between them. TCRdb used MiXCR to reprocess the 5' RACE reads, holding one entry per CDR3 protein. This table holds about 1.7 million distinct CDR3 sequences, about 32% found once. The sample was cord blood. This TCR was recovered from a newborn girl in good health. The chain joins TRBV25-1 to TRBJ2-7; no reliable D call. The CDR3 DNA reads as TGTGCCAGCAGTGAATCGTGGCTCTCCTACGAGCAGTACTTC. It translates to CASSESWLSYEQYF.